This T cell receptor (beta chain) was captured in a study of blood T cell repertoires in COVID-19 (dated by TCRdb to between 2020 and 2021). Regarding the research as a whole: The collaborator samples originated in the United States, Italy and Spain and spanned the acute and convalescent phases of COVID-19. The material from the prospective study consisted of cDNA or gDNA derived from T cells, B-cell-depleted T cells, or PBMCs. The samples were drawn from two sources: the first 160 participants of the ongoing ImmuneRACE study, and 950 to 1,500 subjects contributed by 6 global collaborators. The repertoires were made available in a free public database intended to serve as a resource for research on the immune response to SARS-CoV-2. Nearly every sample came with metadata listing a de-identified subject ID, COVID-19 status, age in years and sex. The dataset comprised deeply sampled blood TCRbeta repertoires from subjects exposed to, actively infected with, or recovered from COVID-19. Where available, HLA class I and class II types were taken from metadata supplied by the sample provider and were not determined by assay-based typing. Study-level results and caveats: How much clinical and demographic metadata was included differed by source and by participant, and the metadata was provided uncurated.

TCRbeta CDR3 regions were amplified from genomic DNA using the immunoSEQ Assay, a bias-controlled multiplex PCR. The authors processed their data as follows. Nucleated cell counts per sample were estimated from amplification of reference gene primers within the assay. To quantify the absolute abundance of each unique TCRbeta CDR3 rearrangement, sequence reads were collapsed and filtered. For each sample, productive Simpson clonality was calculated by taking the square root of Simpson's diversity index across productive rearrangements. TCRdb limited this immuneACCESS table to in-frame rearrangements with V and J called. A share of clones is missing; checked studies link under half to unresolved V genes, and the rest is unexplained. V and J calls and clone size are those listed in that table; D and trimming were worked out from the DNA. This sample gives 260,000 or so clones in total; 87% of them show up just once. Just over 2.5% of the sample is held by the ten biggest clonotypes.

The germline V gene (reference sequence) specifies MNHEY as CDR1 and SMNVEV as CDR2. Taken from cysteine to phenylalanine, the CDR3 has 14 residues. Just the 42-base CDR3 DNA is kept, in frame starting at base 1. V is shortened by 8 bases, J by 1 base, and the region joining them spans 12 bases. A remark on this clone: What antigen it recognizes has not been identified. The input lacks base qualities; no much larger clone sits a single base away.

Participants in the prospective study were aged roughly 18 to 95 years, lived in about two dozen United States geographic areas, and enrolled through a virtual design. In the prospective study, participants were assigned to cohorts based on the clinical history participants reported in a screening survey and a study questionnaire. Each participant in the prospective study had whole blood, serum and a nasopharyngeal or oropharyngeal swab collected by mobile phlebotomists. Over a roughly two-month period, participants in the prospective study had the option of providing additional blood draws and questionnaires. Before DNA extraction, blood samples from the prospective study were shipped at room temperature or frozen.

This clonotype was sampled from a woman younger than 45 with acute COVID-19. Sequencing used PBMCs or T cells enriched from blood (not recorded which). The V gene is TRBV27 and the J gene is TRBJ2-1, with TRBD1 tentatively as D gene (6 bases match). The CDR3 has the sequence CASHARGSYNEQFF. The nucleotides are TGTGCCAGCCACGCCAGGGGATCCTACAATGAGCAGTTCTTC.